This TCR beta chain was recovered during a study of blood T cell repertoires in COVID-19. Study information: Donors in the United States, Italy and Spain gave samples during acute or convalescent COVID-19.

V dropped 5 bases and J dropped 0 bases, with 20 bases sitting between them. CDR3 length: 17 amino acids. Germline CDR1 and CDR2: SGHVS and FQNEAQ. TCRdb keeps only in-frame clones here, not all; method: immunoSEQ multiplex PCR. This sample has approximately 150,000 clones, with about 83% found just once. The V gene is TRBV7-8, the J gene TRBJ2-7; a possible D gene is TRBD2 (5 bases). This receptor was obtained from a man aged 50 to 59 with acute or convalescent COVID-19. The sample comprised peripheral blood. CDR3 in amino acids: CASSSPLTRTSSYEQYF. CDR3 sequence (DNA): TGTGCCAGCAGCAGCCCTTTGACACGAACTAGCTCCTACGAGCAGTACTTC.